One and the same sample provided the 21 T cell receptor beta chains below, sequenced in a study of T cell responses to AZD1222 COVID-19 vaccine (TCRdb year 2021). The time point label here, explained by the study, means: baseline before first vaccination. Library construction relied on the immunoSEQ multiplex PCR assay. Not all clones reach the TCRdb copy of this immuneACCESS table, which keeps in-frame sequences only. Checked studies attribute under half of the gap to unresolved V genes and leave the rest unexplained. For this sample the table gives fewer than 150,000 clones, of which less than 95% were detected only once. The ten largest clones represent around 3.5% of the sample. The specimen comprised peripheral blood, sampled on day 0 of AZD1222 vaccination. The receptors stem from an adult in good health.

This chain's CDR3 is CASTEQGRRETQYF. CDR3 coding DNA: TGTGCCAGCACCGAACAGGGGAGACGTGAGACCCAGTACTTC. The chain combines TRBV11-3 with TRBJ2-5; 7 bases map to TRBD1. The CDR3 sequence is 14 residues long. Germline V gene sequence: CDR1 SGHNT, CDR2 YENEEA. With 7 bases clipped from V and 5 bases from J, the junction kept 10 bases outside the gene matches.

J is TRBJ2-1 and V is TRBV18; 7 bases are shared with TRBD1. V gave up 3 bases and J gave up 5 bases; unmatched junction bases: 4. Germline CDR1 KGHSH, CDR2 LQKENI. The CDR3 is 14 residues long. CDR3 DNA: TGTGCCAGCTCACCGGGACAGACCAACAATGAGCAGTTCTTC. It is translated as CASSPGQTNNEQFF.

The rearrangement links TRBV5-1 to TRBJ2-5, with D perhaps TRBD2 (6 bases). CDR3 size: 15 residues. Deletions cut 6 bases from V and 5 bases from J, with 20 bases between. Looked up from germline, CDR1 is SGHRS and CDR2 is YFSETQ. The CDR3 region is CASTSSGTFGETQYF. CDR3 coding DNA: TGCGCCAGCACCAGTAGCGGTACATTTGGGGAGACCCAGTACTTC.

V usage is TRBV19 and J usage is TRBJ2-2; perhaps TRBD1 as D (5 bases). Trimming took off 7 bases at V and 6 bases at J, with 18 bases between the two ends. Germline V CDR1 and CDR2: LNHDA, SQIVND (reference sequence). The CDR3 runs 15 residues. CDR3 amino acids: CASTPGRAWAGELFF. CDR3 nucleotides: TGTGCCAGTACCCCAGGCAGGGCGTGGGCCGGGGAGCTGTTTTTT.

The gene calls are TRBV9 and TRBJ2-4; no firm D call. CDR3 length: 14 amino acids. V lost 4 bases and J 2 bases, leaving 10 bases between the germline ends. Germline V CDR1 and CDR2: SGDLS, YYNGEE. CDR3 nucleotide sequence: TGTGCCAGCAGCCCGCTTGGGACCAAAAACATTCAGTACTTC. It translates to CASSPLGTKNIQYF. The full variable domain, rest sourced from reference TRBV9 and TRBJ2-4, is DSGVTQTPKHLITATGQRVTLRCSPRSGDLSVYWYQQSLDQGLQFLIQYYNGEERAKGNILERFSAQQFPDLHSELNLSSLELGDSALYFCASSPLGTKNIQYFGAGTRLSVL.

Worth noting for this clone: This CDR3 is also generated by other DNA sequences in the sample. The CDR3 DNA reads TGTGCCAGCAGCGCGGAAAGAAACACCATATATTTT. Protein sequence: CASSAERNTIYF. The chain has TRBV9 and TRBJ1-3, with unresolved D. CDR1 is SGDLS and CDR2 is YYNGEE in the germline V gene. Trimming took 3 bases from V and 5 from J, leaving 6 bases between them. The CDR3 totals 12 residues. Based on the CDR3 plus reference TRBV9 and TRBJ1-3, the full variable domain is DSGVTQTPKHLITATGQRVTLRCSPRSGDLSVYWYQQSLDQGLQFLIQYYNGEERAKGNILERFSAQQFPDLHSELNLSSLELGDSALYFCASSAERNTIYFGEGSWLTVV.

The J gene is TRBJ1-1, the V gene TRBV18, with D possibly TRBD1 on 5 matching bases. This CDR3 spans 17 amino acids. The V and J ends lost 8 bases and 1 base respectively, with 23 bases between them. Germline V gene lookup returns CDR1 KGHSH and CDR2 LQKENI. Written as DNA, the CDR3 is TGTGCCAGCCGATCTCTACAAGGGGCGGTTTCGAACACTGAAGCTTTCTTT. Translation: CASRSLQGAVSNTEAFF.

CDR3 sequence reads: CSASGIGSFPYEQYF. CDR3 DNA: TGCAGTGCTAGTGGAATTGGCAGCTTCCCCTACGAGCAGTACTTC. The V gene is TRBV20-1, the J gene TRBJ2-7, with no clear D. CDR1 and CDR2 (germline): DFQATT, SNEGSKA (reference sequence). The CDR3 contains 15 residues. V was pared by 3 bases and J by 2 bases, with 17 bases between.

The CDR3 sequence is CASSPEPSSNYGYTF. Written as DNA, the CDR3 is TGTGCCAGCTCACCTGAGCCCAGTTCTAACTATGGCTACACCTTC. The chain recombines TRBV18 with TRBJ1-2; D gene ambiguous. Trimming pared 3 bases from V and 0 bases from J, leaving 11 bases between. The CDR3 sequence is 15 residues long. Germline V gene data show CDR1 as KGHSH and CDR2 as LQKENI.

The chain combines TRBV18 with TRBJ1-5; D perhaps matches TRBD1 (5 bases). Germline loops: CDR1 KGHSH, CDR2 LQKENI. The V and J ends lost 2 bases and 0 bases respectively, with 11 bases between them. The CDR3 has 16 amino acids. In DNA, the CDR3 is TGTGCCAGCTCACCAAGACAGACTTATAGCAATCAGCCCCAGCATTTT. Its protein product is CASSPRQTYSNQPQHF.

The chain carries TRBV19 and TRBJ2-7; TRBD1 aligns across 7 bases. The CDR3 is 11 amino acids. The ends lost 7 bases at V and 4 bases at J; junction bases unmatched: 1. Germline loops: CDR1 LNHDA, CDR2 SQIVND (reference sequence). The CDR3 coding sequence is TGTGCCAGTATGACAGGGTACGAGCAGTACTTC. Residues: CASMTGYEQYF.

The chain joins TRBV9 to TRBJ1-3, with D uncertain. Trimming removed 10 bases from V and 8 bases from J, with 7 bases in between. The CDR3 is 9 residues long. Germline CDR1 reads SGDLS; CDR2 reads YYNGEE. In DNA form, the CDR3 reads TGTGCCCGTGCGGACACCATATATTTT. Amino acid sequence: CARADTIYF.

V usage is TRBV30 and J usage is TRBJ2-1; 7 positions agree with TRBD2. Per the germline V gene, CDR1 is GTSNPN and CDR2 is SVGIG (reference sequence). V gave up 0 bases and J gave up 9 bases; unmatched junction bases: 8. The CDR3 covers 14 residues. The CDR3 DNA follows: TGTGCCTGGAGTGTCATCGGGGGGTTAGGTGAGCAGTTCTTC. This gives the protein CAWSVIGGLGEQFF.

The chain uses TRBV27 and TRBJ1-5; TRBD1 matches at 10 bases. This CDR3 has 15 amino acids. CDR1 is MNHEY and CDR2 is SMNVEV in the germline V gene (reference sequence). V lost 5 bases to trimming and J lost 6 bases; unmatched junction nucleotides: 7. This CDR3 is CASSGMGQGPQPQHF. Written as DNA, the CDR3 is TGTGCCAGCAGTGGGATGGGACAGGGGCCTCAGCCCCAGCATTTT.

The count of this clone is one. The CDR3 reads CASTSSSYEQYF. The DNA for the CDR3 is TGTGCCAGCACCTCAAGCTCCTACGAGCAGTACTTC. The rearrangement joins TRBV12-3 or TRBV12-4 to TRBJ2-7; D not resolved. This CDR3 has 12 residues. V lost 7 bases to trimming and J lost 0 bases, with 7 bases between them.

The CDR3 coding sequence is TGTGCCAGCCCTCGAGAGGGCCACCCCTATGGCTACACCTTC. This encodes CASPREGHPYGYTF. The V and J genes are TRBV7-9 and TRBJ1-2; D is undetermined. The V end lost 8 bases, the J end lost 4 bases, and 17 bases lay between the germline ends. Germline CDR1 SEHNR, CDR2 FQNEAQ (reference sequence). This CDR3 region has 14 residues. Using reference TRBV7-9 and TRBJ1-2 for the parts outside the CDR3, the full variable domain is DTGVSQNPRHKITKRGQNVTFRCDPISEHNRLYWYRQTLGQGPEFLTYFQNEAQLEKSRLLSDRFSAERPKGSFSTLEIQRTEQGDSAMYLCASPREGHPYGYTFGSGTRLTVV.

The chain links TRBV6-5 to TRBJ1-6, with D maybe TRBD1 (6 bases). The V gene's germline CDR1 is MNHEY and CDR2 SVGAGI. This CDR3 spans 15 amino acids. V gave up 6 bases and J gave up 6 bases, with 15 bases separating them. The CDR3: CASRSDSGFNSPLHF. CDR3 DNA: TGTGCCAGCAGGTCGGACAGCGGGTTTAATTCACCCCTCCACTTT.

CDR3 amino acids: CASSPGSGLNTEAFF. CDR3 DNA sequence: TGTGCCAGCAGCCCCGGGTCTGGGTTGAACACTGAAGCTTTCTTT. V is TRBV11-2 and J is TRBJ1-1, with unresolved D. V shed 5 bases and J shed 0 bases, with 13 bases lying between them. Germline V CDR1 and CDR2: SGHAT, FQNNGV. The CDR3 covers 15 residues.

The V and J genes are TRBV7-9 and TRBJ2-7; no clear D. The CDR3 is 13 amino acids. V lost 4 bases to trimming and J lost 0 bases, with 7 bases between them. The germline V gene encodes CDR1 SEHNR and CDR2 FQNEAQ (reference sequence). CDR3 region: CASSWGSSYEQYF. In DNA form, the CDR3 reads TGTGCCAGCAGCTGGGGAAGCTCCTACGAGCAGTACTTC.

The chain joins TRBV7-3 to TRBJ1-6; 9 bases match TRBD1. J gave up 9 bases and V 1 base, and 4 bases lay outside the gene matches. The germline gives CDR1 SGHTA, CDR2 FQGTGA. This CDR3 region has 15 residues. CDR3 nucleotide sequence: TGTGCCAGCAGCTTAAAGGGACAGGGTTTTTCACCCCTCCACTTT. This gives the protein CASSLKGQGFSPLHF. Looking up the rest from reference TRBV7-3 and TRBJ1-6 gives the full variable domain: GAGVSQTPSNKVTEKGKYVELRCDPISGHTALYWYRQSLGQGPEFLIYFQGTGAADDSGLPNDRFFAVRPEGSVSTLKIQRTERGDSAVYLCASSLKGQGFSPLHFGNGTRLTVT.

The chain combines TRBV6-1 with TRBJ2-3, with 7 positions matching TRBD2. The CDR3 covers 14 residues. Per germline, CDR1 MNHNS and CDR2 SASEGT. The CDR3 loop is CASWEAGFPDTQYF. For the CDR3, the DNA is TGTGCGAGCTGGGAAGCGGGGTTCCCAGATACGCAGTATTTT.